The rows below give T cell receptor beta chains drawn from one sample of a study of blood T cell repertoires in COVID-19. The table came from immunoSEQ multiplex PCR; TCRdb's copy has only in-frame clones and leaves some out. The repertoire holds 200,000 to 300,000 clones, with around 87% as singletons. What was sequenced was peripheral blood. The receptor source for this set is a woman aged 55-69 years with COVID-19, enrolled during active disease. CDR3s include the opening cysteine and the closing phenylalanine or tryptophan. Each record gives: V gene, CDR3 protein.

TRBV7-3 CASSPEASGINEQFF
TRBV29-1 CSVRMGSTDTQYF
TRBV18 CASSPPGGLAGSNEQFF
TRBV20-1 CASREQYF
TRBV30 CAWSIGGLSSYNEQFF
TRBV2 CASARGMTEAFF
TRBV19 CASSSQGGTDTQYF
TRBV5-1 CASSRISGRVVDEQYF
TRBV5-4 CASHAGAPYHTYNEQFF
TRBV5-1 CASRQAGGTYNEQFF
TRBV6-6 CASRPGTDLDNSPLHF
TRBV27 CASSLQDFIFF
TRBV20-1 CSAGSYYEQFF
TRBV30 CAWSGGQVSNQPQHF
TRBV10-1 CASSEWRLAGSTDTQYF
TRBV2 CASHTGGARKTQYF
TRBV7-3 CASSYGSPTDTQYF
TRBV25-1 CASSADRGADTQYF
TRBV7-8 CASSLMRGNTEAFF
TRBV27 CASSLMGNSQETQYF